This TCR beta chain is from a study of early T cells in non-severe SARS-CoV-2 infection. As for the study in general: The authors sequenced bulk RNA from unsorted whole blood, leaving chains unpaired. Points from the study as a whole: Anti-spike CD8 specificities were favored by VDJdb matching, whose results missed private and CD4 specificities.

Individual cDNA molecules each received unique molecular identifiers attached to them. TCRdb reprocessed the 5' RACE reads via MiXCR and lists one record per CDR3 protein. The repertoire has about 85,000 distinct CDR3 sequences, under 15% of them found once; the top ten carry about 7.5%. The CDR3 extends over 14 amino acids. V lost 4 bases and J 7 bases, leaving 17 bases between the germline ends. Germline V gene data show CDR1 as DFQATT and CDR2 as SNEGSKA (reference sequence). In this sample, this clonotype turned up a few times. Its antigen remains unidentified. The sample was whole blood. The V gene is TRBV20-1, the J gene TRBJ1-5; D might be TRBD1 (6 bases). This TCR derives from an adult who was a healthcare worker with PCR-confirmed SARS-CoV-2 infection or an uninfected control (not recorded which). The CDR3: CSATTPAGAQPQHF. The DNA of the CDR3 is TGCAGTGCTACCACGCCGGCAGGGGCCCAGCCCCAGCATTTT.